This entry lists 25 T cell receptor beta chains sequenced from one sample in a study of T cell responses to AZD1222 COVID-19 vaccine. Produced via immunoSEQ multiplex PCR; TCRdb's table is partial and in-frame only. The data show more than 120,000 clones, under 95% seen once. Sequenced material: peripheral blood, taken on day 0 of AZD1222 vaccination. The receptors originated from an adult in good health.

This clone was counted a single time. The gene calls are TRBV27 and TRBJ2-7, with TRBD1 matching over 7 bases. The V segment lost 4 bases and the J segment 4 bases; nucleotides outside the gene matches: 10. The CDR3 length is 15 residues. Germline V gene sequence: CDR1 MNHEY, CDR2 SMNVEV (reference sequence). Written as DNA, the CDR3 is TGTGCCAGCAGTTCCGCCGGGACAGACTCATACGAGCAGTACTTC. Protein product: CASSSAGTDSYEQYF.

The V and J genes are TRBV10-3 and TRBJ2-7; D assignment may be TRBD1 or TRBD2 (5 bases each). This CDR3 region has 13 residues. V lost 10 bases and J 0 bases, leaving 13 bases between the germline ends. The germline V gene has CDR1 ENHRY and CDR2 SYGVKD. The CDR3 spells CATGTVSSYEQYF. The DNA for the CDR3 is TGTGCCACCGGGACCGTGAGCTCCTACGAGCAGTACTTC.

The genes are TRBV24-1 and TRBJ1-3; TRBD1 matches at 8 bases. There are 18 residues in the CDR3. Germline loops: CDR1 KGHDR, CDR2 SFDVKD. The ends lost 3 bases at V and 0 bases at J; junction bases unmatched: 9. CDR3 bases: TGTGCCACCAGTGATGGGTGGACAGGGACAAACTCTGGAAACACCATATATTTT. Translating gives CATSDGWTGTNSGNTIYF.

The chain combines TRBV6-5 with TRBJ2-2, with 7 bases fitting TRBD1. CDR3 length: 16 amino acids. V shed 1 base, J shed 6 bases, and the junction held 8 bases outside the gene matches. The germline gives CDR1 MNHEY, CDR2 SVGAGI. The CDR3 DNA reads TGTGCCAGCAGTTACTTCGGCAGGGGGAGCCCCGGGGAGCTGTTTTTT. Translated, it gives CASSYFGRGSPGELFF.

The J gene is TRBJ2-1, the V gene TRBV5-1, with 9 nucleotides matching TRBD1. This CDR3 spans 15 amino acids. Germline V lookup: CDR1 SGHRS, CDR2 YFSETQ. The J segment lost 2 bases and the V segment lost 0 bases, leaving 0 bases of the junction unmatched. CDR3 amino acids: CASSLGQGAYNEQFF. The CDR3 bases are TGCGCCAGCAGCTTGGGACAGGGGGCCTACAATGAGCAGTTCTTC.

This sequence joins TRBV27 and TRBJ2-7, with a tentative D call TRBD2 (6 bases). V was trimmed by 3 bases and J by 0 bases, leaving 15 bases between them. Germline CDR1 is MNHEY and CDR2 is SMNVEV (reference sequence). This CDR3 region has 16 residues. The CDR3: CASSFGGRKVSYEQYF. The CDR3 region has the DNA TGTGCCAGCAGTTTTGGGGGGAGGAAAGTCTCCTACGAGCAGTACTTC.

The chain joins TRBV7-8 to TRBJ2-7; 9 nucleotides line up with TRBD1. V dropped 3 bases and J dropped 6; count of bases not matched to a gene: 6. There are 14 residues in the CDR3. Germline CDR1 is SGHVS and CDR2 is FQNEAQ. In DNA form, the CDR3 reads TGTGCCAGCAGCTTGTGGACAGGGGAGGTCGAGCAGTACTTC. Protein: CASSLWTGEVEQYF.

The chain carries TRBV5-1 and TRBJ2-7; TRBD1 might be the D (10 bases). The germline V and J ends were trimmed by 7 bases and 3 bases, with 29 bases remaining between them. Germline CDR1 SGHRS, CDR2 YFSETQ. The CDR3 length is 18 residues. The CDR3 loop reads CASAGRDRGHSGSYEQYF. The CDR3 DNA follows: TGCGCCAGCGCAGGAAGGGACAGGGGACATAGCGGGAGCTACGAGCAGTACTTC.

The CDR3 sequence: CAWSSPGPNTIYF. The CDR3 coding sequence is TGTGCCTGGAGCTCGCCGGGGCCGAACACCATATATTTT. This chain connects TRBV30 to TRBJ1-3, with D perhaps TRBD1 (5 bases). The CDR3 sequence is 13 residues long. Germline V gene data show CDR1 as GTSNPN and CDR2 as SVGIG (reference sequence). The V end lost 3 bases, the J end lost 7 bases, and 13 bases lay between the germline ends.

The V gene is TRBV11-1, the J gene TRBJ1-6, with D possibly TRBD1 on 6 matching bases. The CDR3 has 16 residues. Germline lookup yields CDR1 SGHAT and CDR2 FQDESV (reference sequence). The V gene lost 5 bases and the J gene lost 7 bases, with 18 bases spanning the gap. Here the CDR3 DNA reads TGTGCCAGCAGCAACCAACTGGGGACAACCAATTCACCCCTCCACTTT. Residues: CASSNQLGTTNSPLHF.

The rearrangement joins TRBV3-1 (or the pseudogene TRBV3-2) to TRBJ2-5, with no clear D. The CDR3 is 15 residues long. Per germline, CDR1 LGHDT and CDR2 YNNKEL (reference sequence). Trimming cost V 0 bases and J 7 bases, with 15 bases left between them. The CDR3 nucleotides are TGTGCCAGCAGCCAAGATTTATCGACCGTGGGGACCCAGTACTTC. It is translated as CASSQDLSTVGTQYF.

The chain combines TRBV11-2 with TRBJ1-1, with D hard to call. This CDR3 has 14 amino acids. Per germline, CDR1 SGHAT and CDR2 FQNNGV. With 1 base removed from V and 5 bases from J, the gap between germline ends came to 11 bases. CDR3 DNA sequence: TGTGCCAGCAGCTTAGGACGACACGGGACTGAAGCTTTCTTT. Protein product: CASSLGRHGTEAFF. Using reference TRBV11-2 and TRBJ1-1 for the parts outside the CDR3, the full variable domain is EAGVAQSPRYKIIEKRQSVAFWCNPISGHATLYWYQQILGQGPKLLIQFQNNGVVDDSQLPKDRFSAERLKGVDSTLKIQPAKLEDSAVYLCASSLGRHGTEAFFGQGTRLTVV.

This clone appeared once. The rearrangement links TRBV21-1 to TRBJ1-1. TRBV21-1 is a recognized pseudogene. This CDR3 is 11 amino acids long. CDR3 region: CAFGRKTEAFF. CDR3 bases: TGTGCCTTCGGACGGAAGACTGAAGCTTTCTTT.

This clone was counted a single time. CDR3 protein: CARVPGGNRWAFF. The CDR3 nucleotides read TGTGCCCGAGTCCCGGGGGGCAATAGATGGGCTTTCTTT. The chain is built from TRBV19 and TRBJ1-1; maybe TRBD1 (6 bases). The V gene's germline CDR1 is LNHDA and CDR2 SQIVND (reference sequence). The V and J ends lost 11 bases and 11 bases respectively, with 24 bases between them. The CDR3 runs 13 residues.

The rearrangement uses TRBV6-5 and TRBJ2-2; 10 bases fit TRBD1. J lost 3 bases, V lost 4 bases, and 2 bases had no gene match. CDR1 is MNHEY and CDR2 is SVGAGI in the germline V gene. This CDR3 has 15 amino acids. The chain's CDR3 is CASSSGTGDTGELFF. Here the CDR3 DNA reads TGTGCCAGCAGTTCCGGGACAGGGGACACCGGGGAGCTGTTTTTT.

The genes are TRBV5-5 and TRBJ1-2; 8 bases match TRBD1. The CDR3 is made up of 16 amino acids. CDR1 SGHKS and CDR2 YYEKEE come from the germline V gene (reference sequence). The J segment lost 6 bases and the V segment lost 4 bases, leaving 14 bases of the junction unmatched. CDR3: CASSRDRLKNMDGYTF. CDR3 in DNA: TGTGCCAGCAGCAGGGACAGGCTTAAGAATATGGATGGCTACACCTTC.

This sequence joins TRBV6-6 and TRBJ1-2, with D possibly matching TRBD1 (6 bases). The CDR3 consists of 14 residues. Germline V gene lookup returns CDR1 MNHNY and CDR2 SVGAGI (reference sequence). V was shortened by 0 bases and J by 5 bases, with 10 bases between the two germline ends. The CDR3 region is CASSYSVGHYGYTF. CDR3 bases: TGTGCCAGCAGTTACTCGGTGGGACATTATGGCTACACCTTC.

The J gene is TRBJ2-1, the V gene TRBV5-5, with D perhaps matching TRBD2 (5 bases). This CDR3 has 17 amino acids. V was pared by 1 base and J by 3 bases, with 17 bases between. CDR1 is SGHKS and CDR2 is YYEKEE in the germline V gene (reference sequence). Written as DNA, the CDR3 is TGTGCCAGCAGCTTGTCGGAGAACCCCCGGGGCTACAATGAGCAGTTCTTC. It specifies CASSLSENPRGYNEQFF.

This clone appeared once. This rearrangement joins TRBV5-4 to TRBJ1-2, with 9 positions matching TRBD1. The V segment lost 4 bases and the J segment 7 bases; nucleotides outside the gene matches: 5. The germline V gene encodes CDR1 SGHNT and CDR2 YYREEE (reference sequence). CDR3 length: 13 amino acids. Written as DNA, the CDR3 is TGTGCCAGCAGCCCGGGACAGGGTCGTGGCTACACCTTC. Its translation is CASSPGQGRGYTF.

This rearrangement joins TRBV30 to TRBJ2-7, with 8 bases fitting TRBD2. The CDR3 sequence is 13 residues long. The trim removed 5 bases at V and 6 bases at J, leaving 9 bases unmatched. Germline lookup yields CDR1 GTSNPN and CDR2 SVGIG (reference sequence). The CDR3 sequence is CAWEREPPLEQYF. The CDR3 coding sequence is TGTGCCTGGGAGCGGGAGCCCCCTCTCGAGCAGTACTTC. The whole variable domain, filled in from reference TRBV30 and TRBJ2-7, reads SQTIHQWPATLVQPVGSPLSLECTVEGTSNPNLYWYRQAAGRGLQLLFYSVGIGQISSEVPQNLSASRPQDRQFILSSKKLLLSDSGFYLCAWEREPPLEQYFGPGTRLTVT.

This clone appeared a few times. The J gene is TRBJ2-7, the V gene TRBV7-9; 10 bases map to TRBD2. V was clipped by 5 bases and J by 2 bases; unmatched bases: 6. CDR1 is SEHNR, CDR2 FQNEAQ, per germline (reference sequence). The CDR3 is made up of 15 amino acids. CDR3 region: CASSLGLARTYEQYF. The CDR3 coding sequence is TGTGCCAGCAGCCTGGGACTAGCGCGAACCTACGAGCAGTACTTC.

The rearrangement uses TRBV3-1 (or the pseudogene TRBV3-2) and TRBJ2-7; D may be TRBD2 (5 bases). Germline lookup yields CDR1 LGHDT and CDR2 YNNKEL (reference sequence). Between the trimmed V and J ends, which lost 0 bases and 4 bases, there was a span of 13 bases. CDR3 length: 15 amino acids. The CDR3 region is CASSQEERDSYEQYF. CDR3 coding DNA: TGTGCCAGCAGCCAAGAGGAGAGGGATTCATACGAGCAGTACTTC.

The V call is TRBV11-2, the J call TRBJ2-3; a possible D gene is TRBD2 (6 bases). Between the trimmed V and J ends, which lost 5 bases and 5 bases, there was a span of 11 bases. Germline V CDR1 and CDR2: SGHAT, FQNNGV. The CDR3 is 13 residues long. The CDR3 sequence is CASSPGAKDTQYF. CDR3 coding DNA: TGTGCCAGCAGCCCGGGAGCGAAAGATACGCAGTATTTT.

The V call is TRBV6-5, the J call TRBJ1-6; D is possibly TRBD1 (5 bases). Germline V gene data show CDR1 as MNHEY and CDR2 as SVGAGI. V was shortened by 6 bases and J by 10 bases, with 19 bases between the two germline ends. CDR3 size: 15 residues. Here the CDR3 reads CASSRDGAEWSPLHF. The CDR3 coding sequence is TGTGCCAGCAGCCGCGATGGGGCAGAATGGTCACCCCTCCACTTT.

The rearrangement uses TRBV7-2 and TRBJ1-3; D perhaps matches TRBD1 (6 bases). Germline CDR1 reads SGHTA; CDR2 reads FQGNSA. The CDR3 has 14 amino acids. Trimming cost V 5 bases and J 4 bases, with 12 bases left between them. The CDR3 coding sequence is TGTGCCAGCAGCCTGAATACAGGGGGAAACACCATATATTTT. Protein sequence: CASSLNTGGNTIYF.